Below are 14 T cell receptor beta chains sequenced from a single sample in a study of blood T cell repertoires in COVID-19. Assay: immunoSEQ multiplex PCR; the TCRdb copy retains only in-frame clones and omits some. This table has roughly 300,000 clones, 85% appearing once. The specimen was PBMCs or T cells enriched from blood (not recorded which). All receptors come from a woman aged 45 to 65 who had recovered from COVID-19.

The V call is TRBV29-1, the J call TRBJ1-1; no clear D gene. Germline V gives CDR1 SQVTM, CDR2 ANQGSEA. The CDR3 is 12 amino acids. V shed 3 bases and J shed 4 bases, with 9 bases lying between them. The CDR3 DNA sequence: TGCAGCGTTGACCCAGGCCTCACTGAAGCTTTCTTT. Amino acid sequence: CSVDPGLTEAFF.

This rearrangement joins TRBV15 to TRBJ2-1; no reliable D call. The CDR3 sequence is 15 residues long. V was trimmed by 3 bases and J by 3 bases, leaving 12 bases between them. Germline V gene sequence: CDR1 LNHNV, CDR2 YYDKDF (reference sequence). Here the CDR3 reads CATSRSKASYNEQFF. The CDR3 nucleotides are TGTGCCACCAGCAGGAGTAAAGCGAGCTACAATGAGCAGTTCTTC.

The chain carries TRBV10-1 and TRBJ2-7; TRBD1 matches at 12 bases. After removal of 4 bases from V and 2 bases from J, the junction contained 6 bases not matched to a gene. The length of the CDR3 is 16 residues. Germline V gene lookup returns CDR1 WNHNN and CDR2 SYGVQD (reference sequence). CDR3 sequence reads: CASSGPGDRGPYEQYF. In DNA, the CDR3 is TGCGCCAGCAGTGGACCCGGGGACAGGGGGCCCTACGAGCAGTACTTC.

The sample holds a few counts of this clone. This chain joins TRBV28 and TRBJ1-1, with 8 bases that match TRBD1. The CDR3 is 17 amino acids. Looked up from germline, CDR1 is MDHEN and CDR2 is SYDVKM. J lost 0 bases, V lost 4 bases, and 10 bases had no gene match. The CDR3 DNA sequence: TGTGCCAGCAGTTCTCAGGGGGCAGGTAGGATGAACACTGAAGCTTTCTTT. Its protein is CASSSQGAGRMNTEAFF.

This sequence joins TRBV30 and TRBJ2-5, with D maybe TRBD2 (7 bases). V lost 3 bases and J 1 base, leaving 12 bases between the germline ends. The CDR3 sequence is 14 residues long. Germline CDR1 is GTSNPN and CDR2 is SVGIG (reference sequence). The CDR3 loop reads CAWRGGGIQETQYF. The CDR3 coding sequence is TGTGCCTGGAGAGGGGGGGGGATCCAAGAGACCCAGTACTTC.

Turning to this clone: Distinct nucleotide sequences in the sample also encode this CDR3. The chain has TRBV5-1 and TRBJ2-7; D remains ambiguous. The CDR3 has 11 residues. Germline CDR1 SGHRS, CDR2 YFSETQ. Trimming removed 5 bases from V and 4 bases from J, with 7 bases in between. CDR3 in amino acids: CASSRDYEQYF. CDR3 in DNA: TGCGCCAGCAGTCGAGATTACGAGCAGTACTTC.

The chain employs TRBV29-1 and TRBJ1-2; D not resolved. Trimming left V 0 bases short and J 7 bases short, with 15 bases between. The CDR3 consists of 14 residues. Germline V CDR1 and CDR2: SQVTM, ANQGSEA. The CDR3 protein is CSVEDRGFPPGYTF. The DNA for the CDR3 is TGCAGCGTTGAAGATCGCGGCTTCCCCCCTGGCTACACCTTC.

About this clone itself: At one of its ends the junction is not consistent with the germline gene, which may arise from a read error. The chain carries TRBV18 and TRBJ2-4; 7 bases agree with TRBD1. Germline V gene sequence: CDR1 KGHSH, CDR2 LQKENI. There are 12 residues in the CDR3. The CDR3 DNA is TGTGCCAGCTCACCGAGCCGGGACAGACGTGAATTC. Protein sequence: CASSPSRDRREF. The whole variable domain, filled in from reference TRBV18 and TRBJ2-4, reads NAGVMQNPRHLVRRRGQEARLRCSPMKGHSHVYWYRQLPEEGLKFMVYLQKENIIDESGMPKERFSAEFPKEGPSILRIQQVVRGDSAAYFCASSPSRDRREFGAGTRLSVL.

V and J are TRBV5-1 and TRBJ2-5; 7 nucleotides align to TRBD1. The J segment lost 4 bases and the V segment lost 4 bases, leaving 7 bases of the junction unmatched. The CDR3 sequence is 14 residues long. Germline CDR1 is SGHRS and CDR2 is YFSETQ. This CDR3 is CASSQGDEGETQYF. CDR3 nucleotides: TGCGCCAGCAGCCAGGGGGATGAAGGAGAGACCCAGTACTTC.

Here the CDR3 DNA reads TGTGCCAGCAGCCCCAATTGGGGACAGGGGTTCTATGGCTACACCTTC. It yields the protein CASSPNWGQGFYGYTF. The chain uses TRBV7-2 and TRBJ1-2; 10 bases line up with TRBD1. The CDR3 is 16 amino acids. The V gene end was trimmed by 5 bases and the J gene end by 4 bases; junction bases not matched to a gene: 10. Germline V lookup: CDR1 SGHTA, CDR2 FQGNSA. The variable domain in full, completed from reference TRBV7-2 and TRBJ1-2, reads GAGVSQSPSNKVTEKGKDVELRCDPISGHTALYWYRQSLGQGLEFLIYFQGNSAPDKSGLPSDRFSAERTGGSVSTLTIQRTQQEDSAVYLCASSPNWGQGFYGYTFGSGTRLTVV.

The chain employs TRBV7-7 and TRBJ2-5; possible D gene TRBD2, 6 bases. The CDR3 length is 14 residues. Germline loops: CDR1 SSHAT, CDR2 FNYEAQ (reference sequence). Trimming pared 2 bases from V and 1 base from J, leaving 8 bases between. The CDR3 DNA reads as TGTGCCAGCAGCTTATCCGGGGGCCAAGAGACCCAGTACTTC. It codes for CASSLSGGQETQYF.

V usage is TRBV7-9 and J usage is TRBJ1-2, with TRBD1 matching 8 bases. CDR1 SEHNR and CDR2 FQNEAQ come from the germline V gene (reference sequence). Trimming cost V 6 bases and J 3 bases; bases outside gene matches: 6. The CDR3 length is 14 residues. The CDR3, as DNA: TGTGCCAGCAGAAAGGGACAGGAGGACTATGGCTACACCTTC. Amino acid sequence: CASRKGQEDYGYTF.

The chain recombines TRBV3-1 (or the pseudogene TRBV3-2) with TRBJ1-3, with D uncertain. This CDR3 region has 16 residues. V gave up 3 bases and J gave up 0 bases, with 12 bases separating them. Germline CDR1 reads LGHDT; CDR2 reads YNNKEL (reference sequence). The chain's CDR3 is CASSHQPGVSGNTIYF. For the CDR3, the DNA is TGTGCCAGCAGCCACCAACCTGGAGTCTCTGGAAACACCATATATTTT.

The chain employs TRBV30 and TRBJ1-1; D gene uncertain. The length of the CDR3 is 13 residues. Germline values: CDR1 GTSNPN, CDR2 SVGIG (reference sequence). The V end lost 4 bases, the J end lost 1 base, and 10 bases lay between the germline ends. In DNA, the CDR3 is TGTGCCTGGATGTTACAACCGAACACTGAAGCTTTCTTT. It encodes CAWMLQPNTEAFF.